This TCR beta chain derives from a study of cytomegalovirus exposure and HLA in healthy donors. Primers included in the PCR were 60 Vbeta and 13 Jbeta primers. TCRdb keeps only in-frame clones here, not all; method: immunoSEQ multiplex PCR. The sample includes about 280,000 clones, roughly 90% of them seen just once. The V segment lost 0 bases and the J segment 2 bases; nucleotides outside the gene matches: 5. This CDR3 has 17 amino acids. Germline loops: CDR1 SGHRS, CDR2 YFSETQ. Study-wide points: According to a later analysis, most TCR beta chains associated with CMV appeared HLA-restricted.

This clone was seen once. Its antigen is as yet unknown. The TCR was taken from a woman younger than 30 in good health and CMV-seronegative. Input material: PBMCs. The gene calls are TRBV5-1 and TRBJ2-1, with 10 bases lining up with TRBD1. DNA of the CDR3: TGCGCCAGCAGCTTGGTAGTAGGACAGGGGGCCTACAATGAGCAGTTCTTC. Translation: CASSLVVGQGAYNEQFF.